Each of the 2 T cell receptor beta chains below was sequenced from the same sample in a study of blood T cell repertoires in COVID-19. Profiling relied on immunoSEQ multiplex PCR, and the TCRdb table lists in-frame clones only, not all of them. The data show about 150,000 clones, with about nine tenths seen just once and approximately 2.5% held by the top ten. Sequences were obtained from peripheral blood. The receptors were gathered from a human donor in a cohort sampled during active COVID-19.

CDR3 DNA sequence: TGTGCCAGCAGCAGAGATTTAAGCGGGGGGGGAGATACGCAGTATTTT. It is translated as CASSRDLSGGGDTQYF. The chain uses TRBV7-2 and TRBJ2-3; 10 positions match TRBD2. The CDR3 sequence is 16 residues long. The ends lost 5 bases at V and 5 bases at J; junction bases unmatched: 10. Per the germline V gene, CDR1 is SGHTA and CDR2 is FQGNSA.

J is TRBJ2-2 and V is TRBV7-2, with 9 bases identical to TRBD2. The CDR3 is made up of 16 amino acids. V was clipped by 1 base and J by 7 bases; unmatched bases: 7. Looked up from germline, CDR1 is SGHTA and CDR2 is FQGNSA. CDR3 DNA: TGTGCCAGCAGCTTAGGTTTAGCGGGAGCGGACGGGGAGCTGTTTTTT. Translating gives CASSLGLAGADGELFF.